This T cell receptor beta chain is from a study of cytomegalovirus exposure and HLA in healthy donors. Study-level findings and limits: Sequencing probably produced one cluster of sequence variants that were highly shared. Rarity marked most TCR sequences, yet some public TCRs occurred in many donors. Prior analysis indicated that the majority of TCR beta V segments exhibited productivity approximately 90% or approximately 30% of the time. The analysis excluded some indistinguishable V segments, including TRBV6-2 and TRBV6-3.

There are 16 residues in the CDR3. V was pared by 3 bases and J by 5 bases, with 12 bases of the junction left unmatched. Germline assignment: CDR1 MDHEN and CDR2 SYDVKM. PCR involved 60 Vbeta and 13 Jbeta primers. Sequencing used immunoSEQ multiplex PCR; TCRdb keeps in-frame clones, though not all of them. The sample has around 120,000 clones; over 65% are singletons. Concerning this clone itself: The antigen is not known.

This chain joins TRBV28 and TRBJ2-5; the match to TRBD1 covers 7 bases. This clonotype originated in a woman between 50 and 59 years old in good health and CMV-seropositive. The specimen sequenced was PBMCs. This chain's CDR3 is CASSFPNRGFGETQYF. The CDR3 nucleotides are TGTGCCAGCAGTTTCCCCAACAGGGGATTCGGCGAGACCCAGTACTTC. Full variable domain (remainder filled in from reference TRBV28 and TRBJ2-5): DVKVTQSSRYLVKRTGEKVFLECVQDMDHENMFWYRQDPGLGLRLIYFSYDVKMKEKGDIPEGYSVSREKKERFSLILESASTNQTSMYLCASSFPNRGFGETQYFGPGTRLLVL.